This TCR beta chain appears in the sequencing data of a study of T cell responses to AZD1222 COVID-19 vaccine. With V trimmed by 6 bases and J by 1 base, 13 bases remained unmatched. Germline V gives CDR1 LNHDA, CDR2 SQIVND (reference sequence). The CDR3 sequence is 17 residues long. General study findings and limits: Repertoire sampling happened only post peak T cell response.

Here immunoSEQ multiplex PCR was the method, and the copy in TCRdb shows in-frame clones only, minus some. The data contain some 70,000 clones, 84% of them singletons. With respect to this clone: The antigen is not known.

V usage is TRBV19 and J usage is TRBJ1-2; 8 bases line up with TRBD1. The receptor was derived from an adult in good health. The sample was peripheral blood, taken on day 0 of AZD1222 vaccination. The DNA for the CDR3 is TGTGCCAGTAGAAGGTCGGCAGGGACAGGAAGTAACTATGGCTACACCTTC. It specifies CASRRSAGTGSNYGYTF.